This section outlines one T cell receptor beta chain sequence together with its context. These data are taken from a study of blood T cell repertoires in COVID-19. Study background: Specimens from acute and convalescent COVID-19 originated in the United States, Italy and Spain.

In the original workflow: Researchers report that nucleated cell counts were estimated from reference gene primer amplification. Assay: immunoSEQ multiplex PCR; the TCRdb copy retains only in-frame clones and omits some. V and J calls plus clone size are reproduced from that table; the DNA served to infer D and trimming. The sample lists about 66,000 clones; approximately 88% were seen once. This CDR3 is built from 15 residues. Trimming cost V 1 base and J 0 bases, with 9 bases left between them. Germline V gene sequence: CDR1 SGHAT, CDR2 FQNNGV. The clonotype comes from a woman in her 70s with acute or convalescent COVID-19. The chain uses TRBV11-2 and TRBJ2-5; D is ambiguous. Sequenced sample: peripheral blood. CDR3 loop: CASSLGAIHQETQYF. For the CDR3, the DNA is TGTGCCAGCAGCTTAGGGGCAATACACCAAGAGACCCAGTACTTC.